Only a few counts were recorded for the clone carrying this T cell receptor beta chain. Antigen: not known. Primed by a sample-barcoded 5' primer and a J-beta primer mix, a second PCR proceeded for 7 to 11 cycles. TCRdb reprocessed the 5' RACE reads with MiXCR, giving one entry per CDR3 protein. The table lists 600,000 or so distinct CDR3 sequences, 45% to 55% of them singletons. The data originate from a study of blood T cells in healthy people across ages. Study information: Through template switching, about one barcoded beta molecule was captured per two T cells, as measured in model experiments.

Findings and limits, study-wide: PBMC samples, being unsorted, prevented any conclusive comparison of naive and antigen-experienced cells. Long-lived donors carried more naive CD4+ cells and greater diversity than aged donors.

The ends were cut back, 4 bases at V and 3 bases at J, with 15 bases in the middle. This CDR3 region has 14 residues. The germline V gene has CDR1 SQVTM and CDR2 ANQGSEA. The receptor was isolated from a man older than 75 in good health. The sample taken for sequencing was blood. The V gene is TRBV29-1, the J gene TRBJ2-5, with a weak D call TRBD2 (6 bases). The CDR3 nucleotides read TGCAGCGTTGTTTCGGGACTTCACGAAGAGACCCAGTACTTC. Translation: CSVVSGLHEETQYF.